Each of the 22 T cell receptor beta chains below was sequenced from the same sample in a study of control samples from healthy donors and cancer patients. The assay was immunoSEQ multiplex PCR, and TCRdb's table has in-frame clones only and misses some. The table records over 70,000 clones, roughly nine tenths of them present only once. Specimen: PBMCs. The receptors come from a woman aged 45 to 65 with colorectal cancer.

This clone was seen a single time. The chain recombines TRBV19 with TRBJ2-6; tentative D call: TRBD1 (5 bases). Germline V gives CDR1 LNHDA, CDR2 SQIVND (reference sequence). V lost 8 bases and J lost 0, with 11 bases in between. The CDR3 covers 15 residues. CDR3 region: CASEARGSGANVLTF. The DNA for the CDR3 is TGTGCCAGTGAAGCTAGGGGCTCTGGGGCCAACGTCCTGACTTTC.

The rearrangement joins TRBV4-1 to TRBJ1-4; 10 bases map to TRBD1. Germline CDR1 reads MGHRA; CDR2 reads YSYEKL. V trimming: 4 bases; J trimming: 7 bases; junction bases outside the gene matches: 6. This CDR3 region has 15 residues. The CDR3 spells CASSLTGGGGEKLFF. CDR3 in DNA: TGCGCCAGCAGCCTGACAGGGGGCGGGGGTGAAAAACTGTTTTTT.

The CDR3 bases are TGTGCCATCTGGGGACAGGCCGTCAATGAGCAGTTCTTC. Translating gives CAIWGQAVNEQFF. This chain connects TRBV10-3 to TRBJ2-1; TRBD1 matches at 8 bases. Trimming cost V 8 bases and J 6 bases; bases outside gene matches: 6. In germline, CDR1 is ENHRY, CDR2 SYGVKD. The CDR3 consists of 13 residues.

V is TRBV5-1 and J is TRBJ1-4, with D maybe TRBD1 (6 bases). The V end was cut by 0 bases, the J end by 14 bases, with 17 bases between. Germline loops: CDR1 SGHRS, CDR2 YFSETQ. The CDR3 is 14 residues long. The CDR3 region has the DNA TGCGCCAGCAGCTTGGGGGGCACAGGGAATAATCTGTTTTTT. It translates to CASSLGGTGNNLFF.

This clone showed up just once. The V gene is TRBV7-8, the J gene TRBJ1-4; no firm D call. Trimming cost V 4 bases and J 3 bases, with 18 bases left between them. The V gene's germline CDR1 is SGHVS and CDR2 FQNEAQ. CDR3 length: 17 amino acids. The CDR3 sequence is CASSSWASADANEKLFF. CDR3 in DNA: TGTGCCAGCAGCTCATGGGCCTCGGCGGACGCTAATGAAAAACTGTTTTTT.

This clone has only a few counts. The genes are TRBV3-1 (or the pseudogene TRBV3-2) and TRBJ2-3; 10 positions agree with TRBD2. The junction had 4 bases not matched to a gene; V was cut back by 0 bases and J by 1 base. This CDR3 spans 17 amino acids. Germline CDR1 LGHDT, CDR2 YNNKEL (reference sequence). This CDR3 is CASSQEVAGGRTDTQYF. The CDR3 DNA reads as TGTGCCAGCAGCCAAGAGGTAGCGGGGGGACGCACAGATACGCAGTATTTT.

J is TRBJ1-1 and V is TRBV6-5; D ambiguous. In germline, CDR1 is MNHEY, CDR2 SVGAGI. This CDR3 is 15 amino acids long. The V end lost 6 bases, the J end lost 5 bases, and 19 bases lay between the germline ends. The CDR3 is CASSRPTNRNTEAFF. The DNA of the CDR3 is TGTGCCAGCAGCCGACCGACGAATAGGAATACTGAAGCTTTCTTT.

The chain couples TRBV6-6 to TRBJ2-1; 11 bases agree with TRBD2. Germline V gene sequence: CDR1 MNHNY, CDR2 SVGAGI (reference sequence). V lost 4 bases and J lost 5; bases outside the gene matches: 13. This CDR3 region has 18 residues. In DNA form, the CDR3 reads TGTGCCAGCAGTTTCGCTACCCTATCTAGCGGGGGGAACAATGAGCAGTTCTTC. Translation: CASSFATLSSGGNNEQFF.

V gene TRBV3-1 (or the pseudogene TRBV3-2) combines with J gene TRBJ1-1, with D unclear. In germline, CDR1 is LGHDT, CDR2 YNNKEL (reference sequence). The CDR3 consists of 14 residues. Trimming shortened V by 0 bases and J by 7 bases, and 12 bases separated the two germline ends. The CDR3 DNA sequence: TGTGCCAGCAGCCAAGATATGGGTAGTGTTGAAGCTTTCTTT. Its translation is CASSQDMGSVEAFF.

The J gene is TRBJ2-3, the V gene TRBV10-3; D is possibly TRBD2 (5 bases). Germline V CDR1 and CDR2: ENHRY, SYGVKD. This CDR3 has 14 residues. Trimming stripped 0 bases from V and 13 bases from J, with 17 bases between. The CDR3 loop is CAISESREGSRKYF. In nucleotides, the CDR3 is TGTGCCATCAGTGAGTCCCGGGAAGGGAGCCGGAAGTATTTT.

V and J are TRBV4-1 and TRBJ2-3, with D hard to call. There are 13 residues in the CDR3. V gave up 3 bases and J gave up 6 bases, with 10 bases separating them. Per germline, CDR1 MGHRA and CDR2 YSYEKL. The CDR3 nucleotides are TGCGCCAGCAGCCAGACTCTCCGCGATACGCAGTATTTT. Protein: CASSQTLRDTQYF.

The J gene is TRBJ2-1, the V gene TRBV19, with 7 positions matching TRBD2. Germline loops: CDR1 LNHDA, CDR2 SQIVND (reference sequence). V trimming: 9 bases; J trimming: 4 bases; junction bases outside the gene matches: 9. CDR3 size: 14 residues. CDR3 loop: CASSPGGGYNEQFF. The DNA of the CDR3 is TGTGCCAGCAGTCCCGGCGGGGGATACAATGAGCAGTTCTTC.

V gene TRBV29-1 combines with J gene TRBJ2-5, with D tentatively TRBD2 (5 bases). CDR1 and CDR2 from the germline V gene are SQVTM and ANQGSEA. V lost 7 bases to trimming and J lost 1 base, with 10 bases between them. The CDR3 has 12 amino acids. In DNA form, the CDR3 reads TGCAGCGGAGGGCTAACCCAAGAGACCCAGTACTTC. Translated: CSGGLTQETQYF.

The V call is TRBV28, the J call TRBJ2-1; unclear D gene. The germline gives CDR1 MDHEN, CDR2 SYDVKM. The CDR3 extends over 11 amino acids. V dropped 2 bases and J dropped 14 bases, with 10 bases sitting between them. CDR3 sequence: CASSLRDLEFF. In DNA, the CDR3 is TGTGCCAGCAGTTTAAGGGATCTGGAGTTCTTC.

The rearrangement uses TRBV5-1 and TRBJ2-4; maybe TRBD2 (6 bases). This CDR3 region has 14 residues. Germline values: CDR1 SGHRS, CDR2 YFSETQ. Trimming took off 0 bases at V and 8 bases at J, with 12 bases between the two ends. The chain's CDR3 is CASSLGRGLDIQYF. CDR3 in DNA: TGCGCCAGCAGCTTGGGGAGGGGCTTGGACATTCAGTACTTC.

V and J are TRBV7-8 and TRBJ2-7, with D unclear. CDR1 and CDR2 from the germline V gene are SGHVS and FQNEAQ. V lost 1 base and J lost 2, with 9 bases in between. CDR3 length: 14 residues. The CDR3 here is CASSLDSGTYEQYV. Written as DNA, the CDR3 is TGTGCCAGCAGCTTAGATTCAGGCACCTACGAGCAGTACGTC.

This chain uses TRBV2 with TRBJ1-5; D perhaps matches TRBD1 (6 bases). V was cut by 7 bases and J by 7 bases, with 14 bases left in between. Germline CDR1 reads SNHLY; CDR2 reads FYNNEI. The CDR3 consists of 13 residues. In nucleotides, the CDR3 is TGTGCCAGCACTGCAGGGGCAGGCCAGCCCCAGCATTTT. Encoded protein: CASTAGAGQPQHF. Using reference TRBV2 and TRBJ1-5 for the parts outside the CDR3, the full variable domain is EPEVTQTPSHQVTQMGQEVILRCVPISNHLYFYWYRQILGQKVEFLVSFYNNEISEKSEIFDDQFSVERPDGSNFTLKIRSTKLEDSAMYFCASTAGAGQPQHFGDGTRLSIL.

This sequence joins TRBV4-2 and TRBJ2-1; the match to TRBD2 covers 14 bases. Germline lookup yields CDR1 LGHNA and CDR2 YNFKEQ. The CDR3 contains 17 residues. V gave up 4 bases and J gave up 7 bases; unmatched junction bases: 9. CDR3 region: CASSRTTSGGAGNEQFF. The CDR3 DNA reads TGTGCCAGCAGCCGTACGACTAGCGGGGGGGCCGGGAATGAGCAGTTCTTC.

The chain is built from TRBV24-1 and TRBJ2-7; 7 bases are a match to TRBD1. This CDR3 comprises 17 residues. CDR1 and CDR2 (germline): KGHDR, SFDVKD. Germline trimming cut 1 base from V and 4 bases from J; bases unmatched to any gene: 12. The CDR3 region has the DNA TGTGCCACCAGTGATTTAAGGCACGAGACAGGGCCGTACGAGCAGTACGTC. It specifies CATSDLRHETGPYEQYV.

This clone was detected a few times. This rearrangement joins TRBV5-6 to TRBJ1-2; D is perhaps TRBD1 (5 bases). The V gene lost 1 base and the J gene lost 7 bases, with 14 bases spanning the gap. This CDR3 is 14 amino acids long. Looked up from germline, CDR1 is SGHDT and CDR2 is YYEEEE. This CDR3 reads CASSLRQGEGGYTF. The CDR3 DNA reads as TGTGCCAGCAGCTTGAGGCAGGGAGAGGGTGGCTACACCTTC.

The chain has TRBV10-2 and TRBJ1-4, with TRBD1 as a possible D gene (5 bases). The germline V gene encodes CDR1 WSHSY and CDR2 SAAADI. The CDR3 runs to 15 residues. V shed 5 bases and J shed 4 bases, with 14 bases lying between them. In nucleotides, the CDR3 is TGCGCCAGCAGTCCCACCCCGACAGTTAATGAAAAACTGTTTTTT. Translation gives CASSPTPTVNEKLFF.

This clone occurred a few times. The chain combines TRBV12-5 with TRBJ2-7; the match to TRBD1 covers 7 bases. The CDR3 has 15 residues. Germline V gene sequence: CDR1 LGHNT, CDR2 FRNRAP. The trim removed 4 bases at V and 2 bases at J, leaving 8 bases unmatched. DNA of the CDR3: TGTGCTAGTGGTTACACCCCGACAGGGACCTACGAGCAGTACGTC. Translating gives CASGYTPTGTYEQYV.